These T cell receptor beta chains were read from a single sample in a study of blood T cell repertoires in COVID-19. Method: immunoSEQ multiplex PCR; TCRdb's copy keeps in-frame clones and lacks some. Seen here are some 130,000 clones, more than 75% observed once, and the top ten hold about a tenth. The source material was peripheral blood. The receptor set was obtained from a man aged 55 to 69 who had recovered from COVID-19. Each CDR3 is given with its conserved first and last residue. Each record gives: clone size, V gene, J gene, D gene, CDR3 protein, CDR3 DNA. A D gene is named only where the DNA matches it firmly. For some rows the clone size is stated as once, few or many, or as a class when expanded; others skip it.

size: -; V: TRBV7-6; J: TRBJ2-3; D: -; CDR3: CASSLGAVTDTQYF; DNA: TGTGCCAGCAGCTTAGGGGCAGTCACAGATACGCAGTATTTT
size: -; V: TRBV11-2; J: TRBJ2-6; D: -; CDR3: CASSSQGSGANVLTF; DNA: TGTGCCAGCAGCTCACAGGGCTCTGGGGCCAACGTCCTGACTTTC
size: -; V: TRBV10-3; J: TRBJ2-6; D: TRBD1; CDR3: CAISERGGTGVRTGANVLTF; DNA: TGTGCCATCAGTGAGAGGGGTGGAACAGGGGTTCGAACTGGGGCCAACGTCCTGACTTTC
size: -; V: TRBV5-1; J: TRBJ2-2; D: TRBD1; CDR3: CASSLQGAGTGELFF; DNA: TGCGCCAGCAGCCTACAGGGGGCGGGCACCGGGGAGCTGTTTTTT
size: few; V: TRBV19; J: TRBJ1-5; D: -; CDR3: CASSQTSLNSNQPQHF; DNA: TGTGCCAGTAGTCAGACAAGCCTGAATAGCAATCAGCCCCAGCATTTT
size: -; V: TRBV30; J: TRBJ1-3; D: -; CDR3: CAWSVFRQHISGNTIYF; DNA: TGTGCCTGGAGTGTATTCCGACAGCACATTTCTGGAAACACCATATATTTT
size: once; V: TRBV7-6; J: TRBJ2-7; D: TRBD1; CDR3: CASSSGQGAREQYF; DNA: TGTGCCAGCAGCTCCGGACAGGGGGCGCGCGAGCAGTACTTC
size: -; V: TRBV19; J: TRBJ2-1; D: TRBD2; CDR3: CASSIDGLARHNEQFF; DNA: TGTGCCAGTAGTATAGACGGACTAGCGCGTCACAATGAGCAGTTCTTC
size: few; V: TRBV6-5; J: TRBJ2-6; D: TRBD2; CDR3: CAAGGATSGANVLTF; DNA: TGTGCCGCCGGGGGGGCAACCTCTGGGGCCAACGTCCTGACTTTC
size: -; V: TRBV3-1/TRBV3-2; J: TRBJ1-2; D: TRBD1; CDR3: CASSQGRTGVNYGYTF; DNA: TGTGCCAGCAGCCAAGGGAGGACAGGGGTTAACTATGGCTACACCTTC
size: -; V: TRBV29-1; J: TRBJ2-5; D: -; CDR3: CSVCPFEETQYF; DNA: TGCAGCGTTTGTCCTTTCGAAGAGACCCAGTACTTC
size: -; V: TRBV27; J: TRBJ2-7; D: -; CDR3: CASLPWQGMGSYEQYF; DNA: TGTGCCAGCCTCCCCTGGCAGGGTATGGGTTCCTACGAGCAGTACTTC
size: -; V: TRBV9; J: TRBJ2-5; D: -; CDR3: CASSVGGMGAEETQYF; DNA: TGTGCCAGCAGCGTAGGGGGGATGGGGGCAGAAGAGACCCAGTACTTC
size: -; V: TRBV14; J: TRBJ2-2; D: -; CDR3: CASSQARDTGELFF; DNA: TGTGCCAGCAGCCAAGCGAGGGACACCGGGGAGCTGTTTTTT
size: -; V: TRBV19; J: TRBJ2-6; D: -; CDR3: CASMTTADSGANVLTF; DNA: TGTGCCAGTATGACGACTGCGGACTCTGGGGCCAACGTCCTGACTTTC
size: once; V: TRBV4-3; J: TRBJ2-7; D: -; CDR3: CASSQGEGGYEQYF; DNA: TGCGCCAGCAGCCAAGGGGAGGGGGGCTACGAGCAGTACTTC
size: -; V: TRBV28; J: TRBJ1-3; D: TRBD1; CDR3: CASSLGTASSGNTIYF; DNA: TGTGCCAGCAGTTTAGGGACAGCTTCGTCTGGAAACACCATATATTTT
size: -; V: TRBV5-1; J: TRBJ2-1; D: TRBD2; CDR3: CASSLGLAGAHSSYNEQFF; DNA: TGCGCCAGCAGCTTGGGTCTAGCGGGGGCTCACAGCTCCTACAATGAGCAGTTCTTC
size: -; V: TRBV7-2; J: TRBJ1-4; D: -; CDR3: CASSYGTLATNEKLFF; DNA: TGTGCCAGCAGCTATGGGACTCTAGCAACTAATGAAAAACTGTTTTTT
size: -; V: TRBV13; J: TRBJ2-7; D: TRBD2; CDR3: CASSWGLAGGYGDEQYF; DNA: TGTGCCAGCAGCTGGGGACTAGCGGGGGGGTACGGCGACGAGCAGTACTTC
size: -; V: TRBV7-9; J: TRBJ2-5; D: -; CDR3: CASSLVGTAGETQYF; DNA: TGTGCCAGCAGCTTAGTCGGGACAGCGGGAGAGACCCAGTACTTC
size: -; V: TRBV19; J: TRBJ2-1; D: -; CDR3: CASSIPWRASYNEQFF; DNA: TGTGCCAGTAGTATCCCTTGGCGGGCCTCCTACAATGAGCAGTTCTTC
size: -; V: TRBV19; J: TRBJ2-7; D: TRBD1; CDR3: CASSDPGRGQGNEQYF; DNA: TGTGCCAGTAGTGACCCCGGGAGGGGACAGGGGAACGAGCAGTACTTC
size: few; V: TRBV6-6; J: TRBJ2-1; D: TRBD2; CDR3: CASRPTSGSHNEQFF; DNA: TGTGCCAGCAGGCCGACTAGCGGGAGCCACAATGAGCAGTTCTTC
size: -; V: TRBV5-4; J: TRBJ1-6; D: -; CDR3: CASSPGASSYNSPLHF; DNA: TGTGCCAGCAGCCCAGGGGCCAGCTCCTATAATTCACCCCTCCACTTT
size: once; V: TRBV3-1/TRBV3-2; J: TRBJ2-7; D: -; CDR3: CASSYRRGSYEQYF; DNA: TGTGCCAGCAGCTACAGGAGGGGCTCCTACGAGCAGTACTTC
size: once; V: TRBV7-9; J: TRBJ1-6; D: -; CDR3: CASSFDSSYSPLHF; DNA: TGTGCCAGCAGCTTCGACAGTAGTTATTCACCCCTCCACTTT
size: -; V: TRBV2; J: TRBJ2-7; D: -; CDR3: CASTRQEEQYF; DNA: TGTGCCAGCACACGACAGGAAGAGCAGTACTTC
size: -; V: TRBV28; J: TRBJ2-2; D: TRBD2; CDR3: CASTAGGEELFF; DNA: TGTGCCAGCACCGCGGGAGGGGAGGAGCTGTTTTTT